Shown below are 4 T cell receptor beta chains from a single sample sequenced in a study of control samples from healthy donors and cancer patients. Here immunoSEQ multiplex PCR was the method, and the copy in TCRdb shows in-frame clones only, minus some. The table has under 200,000 clones, just over 95% seen once; the top ten hold approximately 0.97%. The specimen sequenced was blood. These receptors all stem from a woman aged 25 to 45 in good health.

V and J are TRBV6-1 and TRBJ1-4; D not resolved. The CDR3 sequence is 13 residues long. V was clipped by 3 bases and J by 5 bases, with 7 bases between them. Germline-derived CDR1 and CDR2 are MNHNS and SASEGT. The CDR3, as DNA: TGTGCCAGCAGTGACAGATTAAATGAAAAACTGTTTTTT. Translating it yields CASSDRLNEKLFF.

This chain links TRBV19 with TRBJ2-1; the D is unclear. This CDR3 comprises 16 residues. Germline V gene data show CDR1 as LNHDA and CDR2 as SQIVND (reference sequence). Between the trimmed V and J ends, which lost 0 bases and 2 bases, there was a span of 11 bases. The CDR3 loop is CASSIDPLSPYNEQFF. CDR3 sequence (DNA): TGTGCCAGTAGTATAGATCCCCTTTCACCCTACAATGAGCAGTTCTTC.

This chain uses TRBV28 with TRBJ2-1; TRBD2 agrees at 7 bases. This CDR3 is 16 amino acids long. V gave up 4 bases and J gave up 2 bases; unmatched junction bases: 8. Germline V gives CDR1 MDHEN, CDR2 SYDVKM. In nucleotides, the CDR3 is TGTGCCAGCAGTTGGAGGGAGGGTGGGACCTACAATGAGCAGTTCTTC. Translation: CASSWREGGTYNEQFF.

The chain carries TRBV5-1 and TRBJ2-7; 8 bases align to TRBD2. The V gene's germline CDR1 is SGHRS and CDR2 YFSETQ. V was pared by 2 bases and J by 3 bases, with 4 bases of the junction left unmatched. The length of the CDR3 is 14 residues. The CDR3 sequence: CASSFRTSSYEQYF. CDR3 sequence (DNA): TGCGCCAGCAGCTTCCGGACTAGCAGCTACGAGCAGTACTTC. Complete variable domain (other parts from reference TRBV5-1 and TRBJ2-7): KAGVTQTPRYLIKTRGQQVTLSCSPISGHRSVSWYQQTPGQGLQFLFEYFSETQRNKGNFPGRFSGRQFSNSRSEMNVSTLELGDSALYLCASSFRTSSYEQYFGPGTRLTVT.